The table lists the clone carrying this TCR beta chain with a few counts. No antigen is known for it. Expressed TCRB transcripts were sequenced after all isolated RNA was converted to cDNA. Generated by immunoSEQ multiplex PCR, the TCRdb table keeps only in-frame clones and is missing some. The sample has 300,000 to 350,000 clones, about 15% seen once. These data belong to a study of beta chain features in type 1 diabetes. Study outcomes and limitations: Cells with high TCR expression could be over-represented when cDNA is sequenced. Insertions were fewer and deletions more numerous at VDJ junctions in type 1 diabetes patients.

Sequencing was done on a sample of central memory CD4+ T cells from blood. The receptor was isolated from a man younger than 45 in good health.

CDR3 amino acids: CASSLVGRHTEAFF. The CDR3 DNA reads TGTGCCAGCAGCTTGGTCGGACGGCACACTGAAGCTTTCTTT. J is TRBJ1-1 and V is TRBV5-4; D gene ambiguous. The germline V and J ends were trimmed by 0 bases and 3 bases, with 9 bases remaining between them. Germline values: CDR1 SGHNT, CDR2 YYREEE (reference sequence). There are 14 residues in the CDR3.